One and the same sample provided the 23 T cell receptor beta chains below, sequenced in a study of T-cell reconstitution after alpha-beta-depleted transplantation in children. It was with unique molecular identifiers that the TCRbeta library was prepared. TCRdb re-called the PCR reads with MiXCR, one entry per CDR3 protein. The sample yields hundreds of thousands of distinct CDR3 sequences, 8.2% seen once. Material: PBMCs, mostly from graft donor cells, obtained 180 days after TCRalphabeta/CD19-depleted stem cell transplant. These receptors originate from a male patient aged 10 to 17 who had a stem cell transplant for acute lymphoblastic leukemia, so the T cells may come from the graft donor.

This clonotype was detected ten times or more. The V call is TRBV6-5, the J call TRBJ1-3; TRBD1 might be the D (5 bases). V was clipped by 6 bases and J by 0 bases, with 21 bases between them. This CDR3 is 18 amino acids long. Looked up from germline, CDR1 is MNHEY and CDR2 is SVGAGI. CDR3 in amino acids: CASRRREGAAPSGNTIYF. The CDR3 DNA sequence: TGTGCCAGCAGACGACGGGAAGGGGCAGCACCCTCTGGAAACACCATATATTTT.

This clonotype was counted many times. The V and J genes are TRBV18 and TRBJ2-3, with 7 bases aligning to TRBD1. The germline CDR1 and CDR2 sequences are KGHSH and LQKENI. V shed 3 bases, J shed 3 bases, and the junction held 6 bases outside the gene matches. The CDR3 loop spans 15 amino acids. CDR3 DNA sequence: TGTGCCAGCTCACCTATCAGGGGGACGACAGATACGCAGTATTTT. As protein: CASSPIRGTTDTQYF. The variable domain in full, completed from reference TRBV18 and TRBJ2-3, reads NAGVMQNPRHLVRRRGQEARLRCSPMKGHSHVYWYRQLPEEGLKFMVYLQKENIIDESGMPKERFSAEFPKEGPSILRIQQVVRGDSAAYFCASSPIRGTTDTQYFGPGTRLTVL.

The sample holds many counts of this clonotype. The chain is built from TRBV10-3 and TRBJ2-1; D possibly corresponds to TRBD2 (5 bases). The germline CDR1 and CDR2 sequences are ENHRY and SYGVKD. This CDR3 comprises 15 residues. V was trimmed by 6 bases and J by 0 bases, leaving 12 bases between them. This CDR3 reads CAIRTSGDSYNEQFF. The CDR3 DNA reads as TGTGCCATCAGAACAAGCGGAGACTCCTACAATGAGCAGTTCTTC.

This clonotype was observed at least ten times. J is TRBJ1-5 and V is TRBV21-1; the table's TRBD1 call for D was not verified on the DNA. TRBV21-1 is noted as a pseudogene. The CDR3 is 17 residues long. CDR3 DNA: TGTGCCAGCATTCTAAGGGCAGGGGGATGTGGCAATCAGCCCCAGCATTTT. Translating it yields CASILRAGGCGNQPQHF.

The sample holds a few counts of this clonotype. The J gene is TRBJ2-7, the V gene TRBV5-4; the D gene could be TRBD1 or TRBD2 (6 bases each). CDR1 SGHNT and CDR2 YYREEE come from the germline V gene (reference sequence). The CDR3 extends over 15 amino acids. Trimming removed 2 bases from V and 1 base from J, with 13 bases in between. In DNA, the CDR3 is TGTGCCAGCAGCTTTTCCGGGGGCATGTCCTACGAGCAGTACTTC. Encoded protein: CASSFSGGMSYEQYF.

This clonotype was picked up many times. V and J are TRBV19 and TRBJ2-2; D may be TRBD1 (5 bases). CDR1 LNHDA and CDR2 SQIVND come from the germline V gene (reference sequence). This CDR3 has 14 residues. Trimming removed 7 bases from V and 4 bases from J, with 13 bases in between. The CDR3 DNA follows: TGTGCCAGTATTCCGACAGATAGCACCGGGGAGCTGTTTTTT. It specifies CASIPTDSTGELFF.

V is TRBV12-5 and J is TRBJ2-2, with 12 bases that match TRBD2. The CDR3 runs to 18 residues. The ends lost 2 bases at V and 3 bases at J; junction bases unmatched: 7. Germline lookup yields CDR1 LGHNT and CDR2 FRNRAP. CDR3 in amino acids: CASGLLLAGGPYTGELFF. CDR3 sequence (DNA): TGTGCTAGTGGTTTGCTGCTAGCGGGAGGGCCTTACACCGGGGAGCTGTTTTTT.

This clonotype appeared many times. The CDR3 region is CASSPGQGYGELFF. The CDR3 coding sequence is TGTGCCAGCAGTCCGGGACAGGGGTACGGGGAGCTGTTTTTT. The rearrangement joins TRBV6-5 to TRBJ2-2; TRBD1 agrees at 10 bases. Germline lookup yields CDR1 MNHEY and CDR2 SVGAGI. Trimming took 5 bases from V and 7 from J; bases not matched to a gene: 4. There are 14 residues in the CDR3.

In its sample, this clonotype was seen many times. The gene calls are TRBV5-1 and TRBJ2-7, with a tentative D call TRBD1 (6 bases). Trimming cost V 4 bases and J 3 bases, with 11 bases left between them. The CDR3 extends over 13 amino acids. In germline, CDR1 is SGHRS, CDR2 YFSETQ. CDR3 DNA: TGCGCCAGCAGCCCAGGGGAAGACTACGAGCAGTACTTC. It codes for CASSPGEDYEQYF. Variable domain in full (rest from reference TRBV5-1 and TRBJ2-7): KAGVTQTPRYLIKTRGQQVTLSCSPISGHRSVSWYQQTPGQGLQFLFEYFSETQRNKGNFPGRFSGRQFSNSRSEMNVSTLELGDSALYLCASSPGEDYEQYFGPGTRLTVT.

This clonotype was seen ten or more times. The chain carries TRBV20-1 and TRBJ2-2; 12 positions agree with TRBD2. V lost 3 bases to trimming and J lost 5 bases; unmatched junction nucleotides: 7. The CDR3 runs 16 residues. Germline V CDR1 and CDR2: DFQATT, SNEGSKA (reference sequence). CDR3 bases: TGCAGTGCTAGGGCCGTACTAGCGGGAGGAACCGGGGAGCTGTTTTTT. It codes for CSARAVLAGGTGELFF.

Concerning this clonotype: This may come from a read error, since a much larger clone is one base off. This chain connects TRBV20-1 to TRBJ2-3, with a tentative D call TRBD2 (5 bases). Trimming removed 3 bases at V and 8 bases at J, with 15 bases between. The CDR3 contains 13 residues. The germline V gene encodes CDR1 DFQATT and CDR2 SNEGSKA (reference sequence). The CDR3 nucleotides read TGCAGTGCTAGGAGTGGGAGCACGGCTACGCAGTATTTT. This gives the protein CSARSGSTATQYF.

The CDR3 loop reads CASSSVRRTGYTF. The CDR3 DNA sequence: TGTGCCAGTAGTTCAGTAAGGAGGACTGGCTACACCTTC. The rearrangement joins TRBV19 to TRBJ1-2; D remains ambiguous. Trimming stripped 5 bases from V and 7 bases from J, with 14 bases between. In germline, CDR1 is LNHDA, CDR2 SQIVND (reference sequence). The CDR3 sequence is 13 residues long.

The table lists this clonotype with many counts. CDR3 sequence (DNA): TGTGCCAGCAGGCCAGGGGGCAGCTATAATTCACCCCTCCACTTT. Encoded protein: CASRPGGSYNSPLHF. The chain is built from TRBV28 and TRBJ1-6, with TRBD1 matching 8 bases. The CDR3 contains 15 residues. With V trimmed by 6 bases and J by 3 bases, 4 bases remained unmatched. Germline V CDR1 and CDR2: MDHEN, SYDVKM.

In this sample, this clonotype turned up many times. The V and J genes are TRBV2 and TRBJ2-4, with D hard to call. The length of the CDR3 is 14 residues. V lost 2 bases, J lost 5 bases, and 10 bases lay in between. Germline V gene lookup returns CDR1 SNHLY and CDR2 FYNNEI. CDR3 amino acids: CASSEIAYQNIQYF. The CDR3 nucleotides are TGTGCCAGCAGTGAAATCGCCTACCAAAACATTCAGTACTTC.

This clonotype was observed at least ten times. The chain carries TRBV7-3 and TRBJ2-2; D is possibly TRBD1 (5 bases). Deletions cut 5 bases from V and 2 bases from J, with 15 bases between. The germline V gene has CDR1 SGHTA and CDR2 FQGTGA. CDR3 length equals 16 residues. CDR3 protein: CASSPRQLVNTGELFF. The CDR3 coding sequence is TGTGCCAGCAGCCCCCGACAGTTAGTCAACACCGGGGAGCTGTTTTTT.

There are many counts of this clonotype. The rearrangement joins TRBV7-4 to TRBJ2-7; perhaps D is TRBD1 or TRBD2 (5 bases each). This CDR3 region has 14 residues. CDR1 is SGHVT, CDR2 SQSDAQ, per germline. V shed 5 bases and J shed 5 bases, with 16 bases lying between them. As DNA, the CDR3 is TGTGCCAGCAGCCGGGACCTAGGCCTCCACGAGCAGTACTTC. This encodes CASSRDLGLHEQYF.

This clonotype was seen many times. The chain couples TRBV7-6 to TRBJ1-1, with D possibly TRBD1 on 5 matching bases. Per the germline V gene, CDR1 is SGHVS and CDR2 is FNYEAQ. The CDR3 is made up of 14 amino acids. With 1 base removed from V and 4 bases from J, the gap between germline ends came to 10 bases. The CDR3 coding sequence is TGTGCCAGCAGCTTAGAGGGGCGGATCACTGAAGCTTTCTTT. This encodes CASSLEGRITEAFF. Variable domain in full (rest from reference TRBV7-6 and TRBJ1-1): GAGVSQSPRYKVTKRGQDVALRCDPISGHVSLYWYRQALGQGPEFLTYFNYEAQQDKSGLPNDRFSAERPEGSISTLTIQRTEQRDSAMYRCASSLEGRITEAFFGQGTRLTVV.

This clonotype was recorded at least ten times. The chain joins TRBV10-3 to TRBJ1-1; the match to TRBD1 covers 7 bases. V was clipped by 7 bases and J by 0 bases; unmatched bases: 8. The CDR3 extends over 15 amino acids. Germline V gene lookup returns CDR1 ENHRY and CDR2 SYGVKD. The CDR3 sequence: CAIKGASGMNTEAFF. For the CDR3, the DNA is TGTGCCATCAAGGGGGCATCGGGGATGAACACTGAAGCTTTCTTT.

This clonotype was seen only once. This sequence joins TRBV3-1 and TRBJ1-5, with 12 bases that match TRBD1. The V gene end was trimmed by 10 bases and the J gene end by 0 bases; junction bases not matched to a gene: 16. From germline, CDR1 is LGHDT and CDR2 YNNKEL (reference sequence). This CDR3 is 19 amino acids long. For the CDR3, the DNA is TGTGCCACCTGGTACCCGGGACAGGGGGCAATGGGTAGCAATCAGCCCCAGCATTTT. It yields the protein CATWYPGQGAMGSNQPQHF.

This clonotype was detected ten times or more. This chain uses TRBV5-1 with TRBJ1-4; D perhaps matches TRBD1 (6 bases). CDR1 is SGHRS and CDR2 is YFSETQ in the germline V gene. The V end was cut by 2 bases, the J end by 2 bases, with 7 bases between. The length of the CDR3 is 14 residues. CDR3 nucleotide sequence: TGCGCCAGCAGCTTCAGGGGTACTAATGAAAAACTGTTTTTT. Translating gives CASSFRGTNEKLFF.

This clonotype has a count of ten or more. This chain links TRBV4-1 with TRBJ1-6, with unresolved D. Between the trimmed V and J ends, which lost 0 bases and 10 bases, there was a span of 13 bases. The CDR3 contains 15 residues. The germline V gene has CDR1 MGHRA and CDR2 YSYEKL. As DNA, the CDR3 is TGCGCCAGCAGCCAAGATTCGGTTTTCCGGTCACCCCTCCACTTT. Its protein is CASSQDSVFRSPLHF.

Many counts were recorded for this clonotype. J is TRBJ2-2 and V is TRBV7-9, with TRBD2 identical over 10 bases. The CDR3 runs to 18 residues. The V and J ends lost 2 bases and 1 base, in that order; junction bases with no gene match: 7. CDR1 is SEHNR and CDR2 is FQNEAQ in the germline V gene (reference sequence). Written as DNA, the CDR3 is TGTGCCAGCAGCTTACAGCTGCCTAGCGGGAGGAACACCGGGGAGCTGTTTTTT. Protein: CASSLQLPSGRNTGELFF.

With respect to this clonotype: A clone one base away is much larger, so this may be a read error. This chain connects TRBV12-3 or TRBV12-4 to TRBJ1-2; 12 nucleotides match TRBD1. The CDR3 extends over 15 amino acids. The CDR3 region is CASSAGTGGSYGHTF. CDR3 nucleotide sequence: TGTGCCAGCAGTGCCGGGACAGGGGGCAGCTATGGCCACACCTTC.